This T cell receptor beta chain was observed in a study of CD8 T cells in ankylosing spondylitis (dated by TCRdb to the late 2010s). Study-wide context: To find TCR variants linked to disease, the study profiled T cell receptor beta repertoires in ankylosing spondylitis patients and healthy donors. The full study cohort was made up of about 25 ankylosing spondylitis patients and more than 90 healthy donors. Peripheral blood was sampled, and synovial fluid was also collected from ankylosing spondylitis patients. Points the paper makes about the study in general: Blood from ankylosing spondylitis patients appeared to be characterized by a TCR beta motif composed of under 10 highly homologous amino acid variants. Some motif variants were previously reported in synovial fluid and blood of reactive arthritis patients, suggesting common disease-initiation mechanisms. In peripheral blood, the disease-linked clones were found at relatively low frequencies and had a CD8+ phenotype. Significant enrichment of the disease-linked clones was reported in matched synovial fluid samples from ankylosing spondylitis patients.

Sequencing took place on an Illumina HiSeq 2500. Quantitative 5'-RACE with molecular barcodes was the method used to prepare the TCR beta libraries. Per the authors' processing: To identify disease-linked TCR variants, a new computational method was used, one built on a probabilistic model of VDJ rearrangement. TCRdb reanalyzed the raw reads on its own, using fastp at Q25 for trimming and MiXCR for clone calling, and kept in-frame beta chains. When rows share a CDR3 protein, they turn into one entry using the most common DNA and genes. TCRdb, not the original authors, processed these V and J calls. The sample yields a few hundred thousand distinct CDR3 sequences; roughly 8% were counted once. The top ten clones comprise roughly 15% of the sample. Comment on this clonotype: It has no known antigen specificity. One base away there is no much larger clone; base qualities are not given.

At the junction V is shortened by 5 bases and J by 6 bases, with 17 bases in between. The CDR3 goes from the cysteine to the phenylalanine over 14 residues. Just the 42-base CDR3 DNA is kept, in frame starting at base 1. Based on the germline V gene (reference sequence), the CDR1 and CDR2 sequences are MNHEY and SMNVEV. The sample was blood, either unsorted or a sorted T cell fraction (not recorded which). The TCR comes from a male donor with ankylosing spondylitis. The rearranged segments are TRBV27 and TRBJ2-7, with the D gene not clear enough to name. The CDR3 in this case is CASSGPGPNPEQYF. The DNA reads TGTGCCAGCAGTGGACCCGGGCCCAATCCCGAGCAGTACTTC.